A single sample is the source of the 10 T cell receptor beta chains below, sequenced in a study of T-cell memory formation after mild COVID-19. MiXCR was run by TCRdb on the 5' RACE reads, yielding one entry per CDR3 protein. The sample has about 210,000 distinct CDR3 sequences, 10% to 13% seen once. The source material was PBMCs or a T cell subset sorted from them (not recorded which). The receptor set was obtained from a man younger than 35 who had mild COVID-19 (a few samples of this study predate the infection). Cell type and time point are not known.

In this sample, this clonotype turned up a few times. The chain employs TRBV2 and TRBJ1-4; the D is unclear. Trimming left V 3 bases short and J 3 bases short, with 8 bases between. The CDR3 runs 14 residues. Germline V gives CDR1 SNHLY, CDR2 FYNNEI. CDR3 sequence (DNA): TGTGCCAGCAGTGATTGGCAGTCTAATGAAAAACTGTTTTTT. Its protein is CASSDWQSNEKLFF.

This clonotype was seen only a few times. This chain joins TRBV7-2 and TRBJ2-1; no firm D call. V was trimmed by 5 bases and J by 6 bases, leaving 14 bases between them. Germline V gives CDR1 SGHTA, CDR2 FQGNSA. This CDR3 has 14 residues. The CDR3 nucleotides read TGTGCCAGCAGCACCCAAGCTAGGGCCAATGAGCAGTTCTTC. Protein product: CASSTQARANEQFF.

This clonotype was found many times. CDR3 loop: CAISGSGAEETQYF. CDR3 nucleotide sequence: TGTGCCATCAGTGGTTCGGGGGCCGAAGAGACCCAGTACTTC. The chain carries TRBV10-3 and TRBJ2-5; possibly TRBD1 or TRBD2 for D (6 bases each). This CDR3 has 14 amino acids. Germline values: CDR1 ENHRY, CDR2 SYGVKD. The germline V and J ends were trimmed by 4 bases and 3 bases, with 12 bases remaining between them.

This rearrangement joins TRBV7-6 to TRBJ2-5; possibly TRBD1 or TRBD2 for D (6 bases each). The CDR3 has 15 amino acids. Per germline, CDR1 SGHVS and CDR2 FNYEAQ. Trimming stripped 1 base from V and 3 bases from J, with 12 bases between. This CDR3 reads CASSLGGGTKETQYF. CDR3 DNA sequence: TGTGCCAGCAGCTTAGGGGGCGGGACAAAAGAGACCCAGTACTTC.

The rearrangement joins TRBV6-5 to TRBJ1-1, with D tentatively TRBD1 (5 bases). The germline CDR1 and CDR2 sequences are MNHEY and SVGAGI. V was pared by 0 bases and J by 0 bases, with 8 bases between. CDR3 length equals 15 residues. CDR3 nucleotide sequence: TGTGCCAGCAGTTACTCGTGGGGGATGAACACTGAAGCTTTCTTT. Amino acids: CASSYSWGMNTEAFF.

This clonotype was detected a few times. The V gene is TRBV7-3, the J gene TRBJ1-1, with D tentatively TRBD1 (5 bases). The CDR3 has 14 amino acids. CDR1 is SGHTA and CDR2 is FQGTGA in the germline V gene. V gave up 0 bases and J gave up 6 bases, with 11 bases separating them. This CDR3 reads CASSLTGTFAEAFF. The CDR3 nucleotides are TGTGCCAGCAGCTTAACGGGGACTTTCGCTGAAGCTTTCTTT.

This clonotype was recorded a few times. The J gene is TRBJ2-1, the V gene TRBV20-1; 7 bases fit TRBD1. Germline V gene lookup returns CDR1 DFQATT and CDR2 SNEGSKA (reference sequence). CDR3 length: 14 residues. J gave up 4 bases and V 6 bases, and 9 bases lay outside the gene matches. CDR3 sequence (DNA): TGCAGTGCGGCGACAGGGCCCCCGTACAATGAGCAGTTCTTC. Protein: CSAATGPPYNEQFF.

There are many counts of this clonotype. The CDR3 spells CASSLHNEQFF. In DNA form, the CDR3 reads TGTGCCAGCAGCTTACACAATGAGCAGTTCTTC. The V call is TRBV7-9, the J call TRBJ2-1, with D unresolved. This CDR3 is 11 amino acids long. V lost 2 bases and J lost 5, with 1 base in between. Per the germline V gene, CDR1 is SEHNR and CDR2 is FQNEAQ (reference sequence).

This clonotype was seen a few times. CDR3 coding DNA: TGTGCCAGCAGCGCGATGTCGATGGGCAGGGGATATTTAGATACGCAGTATTTT. It encodes CASSAMSMGRGYLDTQYF. The chain is built from TRBV7-2 and TRBJ2-3, with D possibly TRBD1 on 6 matching bases. This CDR3 is built from 18 residues. Germline CDR1 is SGHTA and CDR2 is FQGNSA. The V gene lost 5 bases and the J gene lost 5 bases, with 26 bases spanning the gap. Together with reference TRBV7-2 and TRBJ2-3, the CDR3 gives the full variable domain: GAGVSQSPSNKVTEKGKDVELRCDPISGHTALYWYRQSLGQGLEFLIYFQGNSAPDKSGLPSDRFSAERTGGSVSTLTIQRTQQEDSAVYLCASSAMSMGRGYLDTQYFGPGTRLTVL.

This clonotype was seen only a few times. The rearrangement uses TRBV12-3 or TRBV12-4 and TRBJ1-2, with D unclear. Trimming took off 3 bases at V and 7 bases at J, with 12 bases between the two ends. The CDR3 covers 13 residues. CDR3 sequence reads: CASSFSESGGYTF. The CDR3 DNA follows: TGTGCCAGCAGTTTTTCGGAATCTGGTGGCTACACCTTC.